This T cell receptor beta chain was recorded in a study of regulatory T cells in long-lasting Graves disease. Regarding this clonotype: Its antigen is not known. The junction does not match germline at one end; this may be a read error.

Regarding the study as a whole: Persistent patients shared 2,500 to 3,000 public clonotypes among themselves. Newly diagnosed patients shared fewer, at about a thousand. There were preferences for TRBV28, TRBJ1-2 and TRBJ2-5 in persistent disease. Persistent Graves' cases showed lower TCR diversity than newly diagnosed cases.

Time point indicated: persistent/refractory GD, antithyroid drugs over 5 years with positive TRAb. Isolated PBMC RNA provided the starting material for the TCR library. Germline V gene lookup returns CDR1 MDHEN and CDR2 SYDVKM. The CDR3 is 15 amino acids. Through Arm-PCR of CDR3 regions and iRepertoire HTBI primers, TCR beta libraries were built. TCRdb independently ran MiXCR on the multiplex PCR reads; one entry per CDR3 protein. The table has nearly 350,000 distinct CDR3 sequences, 15% to 20% seen once. The source was peripheral blood mononuclear cells (PBMCs), collected when the disease was refractory, from a patient treated with antithyroid drugs. The V call is TRBV28, the J call TRBJ2-7, with D possibly matching TRBD1 (5 bases). The sequence derives from a female donor with Graves disease. The CDR3 DNA reads TGTACCAGCAGTCCCCGGACACTTCGATTCTACGAGCAGTACTTC. Translation gives CTSSPRTLRFYEQYF. The variable domain in full, with the rest retrieved from reference TRBV28 and TRBJ2-7, is DVKVTQSSRYLVKRTGEKVFLECVQDMDHENMFWYRQDPGLGLRLIYFSYDVKMKEKGDIPEGYSVSREKKERFSLILESASTNQTSMYLCTSSPRTLRFYEQYFGPGTRLTVT.